This is a list of T cell receptor beta chains from one sample in a study of shared clonotypes between healthy human individuals. Here immunoSEQ multiplex PCR was the method, and the copy in TCRdb shows in-frame clones only, minus some. The sample holds roughly 650,000 clones; around 96% are singletons and the top ten take 0.11%. The sequenced material came from naive CD8+ T cells sorted from blood. The receptor set was obtained from a woman aged 25 to 39 in good health. The CDR3 runs from the conserved cysteine through the conserved F or W. A D gene is named only where the DNA matches it firmly. Some rows have no size entry. The others give once, few or many, or a class for an expanded clone.

size: .
V: TRBV28
D: .
J: TRBJ2-7
DNA: TGTGCCAGCAGTTTCCGTAACACTCGCTACGAGCAGTACTTC
CDR3: CASSFRNTRYEQYF

size: .
V: TRBV27
D: TRBD2
J: TRBJ2-7
DNA: TGTGCCAGCAGTACCGGGACTAGCGGGATCTACGAGCAGTACTTC
CDR3: CASSTGTSGIYEQYF

size: .
V: TRBV5-6
D: .
J: TRBJ2-3
DNA: TGTGCCAGCAGCTTGTCCAGGGGTGGAGGATTCACAGATACGCAGTATTTT
CDR3: CASSLSRGGGFTDTQYF

size: once
V: TRBV29-1
D: TRBD1
J: TRBJ2-2
DNA: TGCAGCGTTCGGGACAGGGGCACCGGGGAGCTGTTTTTT
CDR3: CSVRDRGTGELFF

size: .
V: TRBV28
D: .
J: TRBJ1-5
DNA: TGTGCCAGCAGTTTAATAGGGGAGAGCAATCAGCCCCAGCATTTT
CDR3: CASSLIGESNQPQHF

size: .
V: TRBV28
D: TRBD1
J: TRBJ1-5
DNA: TGTGCCAGCAGTTTATGGGGACAGGGAGGGCAGCCCCAGCATTTT
CDR3: CASSLWGQGGQPQHF

size: .
V: TRBV5-5
D: .
J: TRBJ1-1
DNA: TGTGCCAGCAGCTTGGAGGTGGGTAACACTGAAGCTTTCTTT
CDR3: CASSLEVGNTEAFF

size: .
V: TRBV19
D: TRBD2
J: TRBJ2-7
DNA: TGTGCCAGTAGTATAGAGAGCGGGAGGGCCCGCGAGCAGTACTTC
CDR3: CASSIESGRAREQYF

size: .
V: TRBV28
D: .
J: TRBJ1-1
DNA: TGTGCCAGCAGTTCCCGACCTTGGGCTGAAGCTTTCTTT
CDR3: CASSSRPWAEAFF

size: .
V: TRBV11-1
D: .
J: TRBJ2-7
DNA: TGTGCCAGCAGCTTGGCAGGGAGGCAGTCCTACGAGCAGTACTTC
CDR3: CASSLAGRQSYEQYF

size: .
V: TRBV27
D: .
J: TRBJ2-3
DNA: TGTGCCAGCAGTTCCCATCCTACGCAGTATTTT
CDR3: CASSSHPTQYF

size: .
V: TRBV9
D: TRBD1
J: TRBJ2-5
DNA: TGTGCCAGCAGCCCAGGGGGCCTAGCAGAGACCCAGTACTTC
CDR3: CASSPGGLAETQYF

size: .
V: TRBV28
D: .
J: TRBJ1-2
DNA: TGTGCCAGCAGTTTTGGGGGCTCCCCGGGGGTCTACTATGGCTACACCTTC
CDR3: CASSFGGSPGVYYGYTF

size: .
V: TRBV11-2
D: TRBD2
J: TRBJ2-1
DNA: TGTGCCAGCAGTTCAAGGACTAGCTTAAACCCCAGCTCCTACAATGAGCAGTTCTTC
CDR3: CASSSRTSLNPSSYNEQFF

size: .
V: TRBV5-4
D: .
J: TRBJ1-4
DNA: TGTGCCAGCAGCTTGACAGGAGACAGTGAAAAACTGTTTTTT
CDR3: CASSLTGDSEKLFF

size: .
V: TRBV23-1
D: TRBD2
J: TRBJ2-5
DNA: TGCGCCAGCAGTCAATTTAGCACGGGGACTAGCGGGAGGGAAAAAGAGACCCAGTACTTC
CDR3: CASSQFSTGTSGREKETQYF

size: .
V: TRBV4-1
D: TRBD2
J: TRBJ2-1
DNA: TGCGCCAGCAGCCAAGAGGGGACTAGCGATTACAATGAGCAGTTCTTC
CDR3: CASSQEGTSDYNEQFF

size: .
V: TRBV14
D: .
J: TRBJ2-1
DNA: TGTGCCAGCAACAAACAGGGTTACAATGAGCAGTTCTTC
CDR3: CASNKQGYNEQFF

size: .
V: TRBV5-6
D: .
J: TRBJ2-7
DNA: TGTGCCAGCAGCTTGATGGCAGGGCCGATCTACGAGCAGTACTTC
CDR3: CASSLMAGPIYEQYF

size: .
V: TRBV9
D: .
J: TRBJ2-2
DNA: TGTGCCAGCAGCGCGACGCGGTCCGGCGGGGAGCTGTTTTTT
CDR3: CASSATRSGGELFF

size: .
V: TRBV5-4
D: .
J: TRBJ2-2
DNA: TGTGCCAGCAGCCTGCGCGGGGCAAACACCGGGGAGCTGTTTTTT
CDR3: CASSLRGANTGELFF

size: .
V: TRBV18
D: TRBD2
J: TRBJ2-1
DNA: TGTGCCAGCTCACCACCTTTGACTAGCGGGACCGGTGAGCAGTTCTTC
CDR3: CASSPPLTSGTGEQFF

size: .
V: TRBV28
D: TRBD1
J: TRBJ2-7
DNA: TGTGCCAGCAGTTGGACAGGGGGCTACGAGCAGTACTTC
CDR3: CASSWTGGYEQYF

size: .
V: TRBV5-4
D: .
J: TRBJ2-1
DNA: TGTGCCAGCAGCTCGAACTGGAATGAGCAGTTCTTC
CDR3: CASSSNWNEQFF

size: .
V: TRBV9
D: TRBD2
J: TRBJ2-3
DNA: TGTGCCAGCAGCCCCGCCGGGACTAGCGGGGATACGCAGTATTTT
CDR3: CASSPAGTSGDTQYF